Presented here are 11 T cell receptor beta chains from one specimen sequenced in a study of identical twins. TCRdb passed the 5' RACE reads through MiXCR, listing each CDR3 protein once. The sample contains nearly 650,000 distinct CDR3 sequences, just over 7% of which appear only once. This same sample was also taken into another study, of yellow fever vaccine responses in identical twins.

The sequenced sample was PBMCs. Receptors originate from a woman aged 18-35 years in good health.

This clonotype was counted many times. The rearrangement uses TRBV20-1 and TRBJ1-2; perhaps TRBD1 as D (5 bases). This CDR3 is 13 amino acids long. Germline V gene sequence: CDR1 DFQATT, CDR2 SNEGSKA (reference sequence). V was cut by 1 base and J by 7 bases, with 13 bases left in between. The DNA of the CDR3 is TGCAGTGCTAGAGTTTCAGGGTTCGGTGGCTACACCTTC. Translated: CSARVSGFGGYTF.

V is TRBV2 and J is TRBJ2-1; D remains ambiguous. The length of the CDR3 is 12 residues. Germline CDR1 reads SNHLY; CDR2 reads FYNNEI. With 10 bases removed from V and 6 bases from J, the gap between germline ends came to 13 bases. Here the CDR3 DNA reads TGTGCCATGAGGTTGGCCCTCAATGAGCAGTTCTTC. Protein product: CAMRLALNEQFF.

This clonotype has at least ten counts. This chain connects TRBV12-3 or TRBV12-4 to TRBJ2-1, with TRBD2 identical over 7 bases. The CDR3 is made up of 20 amino acids. V lost 3 bases, J lost 1 base, and 18 bases stayed unmatched. The CDR3 nucleotides are TGTGCCAGCAGTTTCTCTCCATCCAATTTGGCGGGGGAGTCCTACAATGAGCAGTTCTTC. This sequence encodes CASSFSPSNLAGESYNEQFF.

For this clonotype: Given a much more abundant clone one base away, this may be a read error. The genes are TRBV7-6 and TRBJ2-7; no clear D. Germline CDR1 SGHVS, CDR2 FNYEAQ. The CDR3 loop spans 15 amino acids. CDR3 sequence reads: CTSSAYQDGKGEQYF. CDR3 nucleotide sequence: TGTACCAGCAGCGCCTATCAGGACGGAAAAGGCGAGCAGTACTTC.

The chain combines TRBV5-5 with TRBJ2-1; a weak D match, TRBD2 (7 bases). The germline V gene encodes CDR1 SGHKS and CDR2 YYEKEE (reference sequence). V was clipped by 0 bases and J by 0 bases, with 10 bases between them. The CDR3 loop spans 16 amino acids. The CDR3 protein is CASSLEGGGSYNEQFF. CDR3 nucleotide sequence: TGTGCCAGCAGCTTGGAGGGAGGGGGCTCCTACAATGAGCAGTTCTTC. Full variable domain (missing parts from reference TRBV5-5 and TRBJ2-1): DAGVTQSPTHLIKTRGQQVTLRCSPISGHKSVSWYQQVLGQGPQFIFQYYEKEERGRGNFPDRFSARQFPNYSSELNVNALLLGDSALYLCASSLEGGGSYNEQFFGPGTRLTVL.

With respect to this clonotype: This may stem from a read error, because a much larger clone lies one nucleotide away. The J gene is TRBJ2-1, the V gene TRBV24-1; D possibly matches TRBD1 or TRBD2 (5 bases each). Germline V gene data show CDR1 as KGHDR and CDR2 as SFDVKD. The V end was cut by 2 bases, the J end by 7 bases, with 17 bases between. The CDR3 spans 16 residues. The CDR3 here is CATSDSGTGEWNEQFF. In DNA form, the CDR3 reads TGTGCCACCAGTGATTCAGGGACCGGGGAATGGAATGAGCAGTTCTTC.

The sample holds a few counts of this clonotype. V is TRBV4-1 and J is TRBJ1-5; no firm D call. The CDR3 is 15 residues long. Per the germline V gene, CDR1 is MGHRA and CDR2 is YSYEKL. Trimming cost V 1 base and J 0 bases, with 7 bases left between them. The CDR3 loop reads CASSQAAASNQPQHF. The CDR3 coding sequence is TGCGCCAGCAGCCAAGCGGCAGCTAGCAATCAGCCCCAGCATTTT.

This clonotype was recorded a few times. The J gene is TRBJ2-1, the V gene TRBV24-1, with a possible D match to TRBD1 (6 bases). Trimming removed 4 bases at V and 9 bases at J, with 21 bases between. The CDR3 covers 16 residues. CDR1 KGHDR and CDR2 SFDVKD come from the germline V gene. The CDR3 bases are TGTGCCACCAGTGACCCCGCGTTAAGGGGGATGTCTGAGCAGTTCTTC. It encodes CATSDPALRGMSEQFF.

This clonotype has only a few counts. The chain is built from TRBV12-3 or TRBV12-4 and TRBJ1-2; TRBD1 might be the D (5 bases). With 3 bases removed from V and 7 bases from J, the gap between germline ends came to 9 bases. The length of the CDR3 is 12 residues. CDR3 sequence reads: CASSLGVGGYTF. The CDR3 DNA follows: TGTGCCAGCAGTTTGGGGGTCGGTGGCTACACCTTC.

This clonotype has a handful of counts. The V call is TRBV27, the J call TRBJ1-1; no firm D call. The V gene's germline CDR1 is MNHEY and CDR2 SMNVEV (reference sequence). CDR3 size: 8 residues. This CDR3 reads CARNEAFF. CDR3 nucleotide sequence: TGTGCGCGGAATGAAGCTTTCTTT.

The chain combines TRBV7-9 with TRBJ1-1; D possibly corresponds to TRBD1 (6 bases). From germline, CDR1 is SEHNR and CDR2 FQNEAQ (reference sequence). V was cut by 2 bases and J by 1 base, with 14 bases left in between. The CDR3 has 16 amino acids. This chain's CDR3 is CASSLIGGRANTEAFF. The CDR3 coding sequence is TGTGCCAGCAGCTTAATCGGGGGGCGGGCGAACACTGAAGCTTTCTTT.